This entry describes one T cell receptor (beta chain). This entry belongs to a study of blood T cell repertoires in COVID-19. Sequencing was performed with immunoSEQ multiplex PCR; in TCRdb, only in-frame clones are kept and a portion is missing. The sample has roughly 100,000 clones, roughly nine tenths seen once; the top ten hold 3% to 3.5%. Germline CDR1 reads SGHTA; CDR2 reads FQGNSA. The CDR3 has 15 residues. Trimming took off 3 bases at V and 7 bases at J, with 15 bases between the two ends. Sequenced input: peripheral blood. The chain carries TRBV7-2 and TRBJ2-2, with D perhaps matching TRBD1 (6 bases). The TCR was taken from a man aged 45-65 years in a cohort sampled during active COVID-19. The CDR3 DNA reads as TGTGCCAGCAGCTTTCAGGGGCGCAAGCACGGGGAGCTGTTTTTT. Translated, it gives CASSFQGRKHGELFF. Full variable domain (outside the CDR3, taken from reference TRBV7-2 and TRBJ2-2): GAGVSQSPSNKVTEKGKDVELRCDPISGHTALYWYRQSLGQGLEFLIYFQGNSAPDKSGLPSDRFSAERTGGSVSTLTIQRTQQEDSAVYLCASSFQGRKHGELFFGEGSRLTVL.